The 18 T cell receptor beta chains given below trace back to one sample, sequenced in a study of radiation and T cells in renal cell carcinoma. The time point denotes: baseline pretreatment blood. Described treatment: 15 Gy SBRT to primary tumor, nephrectomy 4 weeks later. Profiled with immunoSEQ multiplex PCR; TCRdb holds only in-frame clones, not every one. The sample holds 100,000 or so clones, about 88% seen once. The sequencing here drew on blood, taken from a patient whose treatment included radiotherapy and nephrectomy. Every receptor here comes from a man over 45 with renal cell carcinoma.

The gene calls are TRBV6-5 and TRBJ2-5, with D possibly TRBD2 on 6 matching bases. Trimming took 5 bases from V and 6 from J, leaving 16 bases between them. The CDR3 length is 14 residues. Per the germline V gene, CDR1 is MNHEY and CDR2 is SVGAGI. DNA of the CDR3: TGTGCCAGCAGTGGGGTAGCGGCCTCTCAGACCCAGTACTTC. Translated, it gives CASSGVAASQTQYF.

The chain links TRBV4-1 to TRBJ2-3; 11 nucleotides align to TRBD2. The CDR3 runs to 16 residues. From germline, CDR1 is MGHRA and CDR2 YSYEKL. V lost 4 bases, J lost 2 bases, and 5 bases stayed unmatched. This CDR3 reads CASSRQLAGATDTQYF. As DNA, the CDR3 is TGCGCCAGCAGCCGTCAACTAGCGGGGGCCACAGATACGCAGTATTTT.

To note about this clone: The same CDR3 is also encoded by other DNA sequences in this sample. V usage is TRBV9 and J usage is TRBJ2-7; no reliable D call. The germline gives CDR1 SGDLS, CDR2 YYNGEE. The CDR3 covers 14 residues. The V gene lost 2 bases and the J gene lost 0 bases, with 9 bases spanning the gap. The chain's CDR3 is CASSVDGSSYEQYF. CDR3 DNA sequence: TGTGCCAGCAGCGTTGACGGAAGCTCCTACGAGCAGTACTTC.

The rearrangement joins TRBV9 to TRBJ1-3; D is unresolved. Trimming removed 0 bases at V and 4 bases at J, with 14 bases between. Per germline, CDR1 SGDLS and CDR2 YYNGEE. CDR3 length: 16 amino acids. The CDR3 loop reads CASSVEAATVGNTIYF. The DNA of the CDR3 is TGTGCCAGCAGCGTAGAGGCAGCAACTGTAGGAAACACCATATATTTT. Full variable domain (missing parts from reference TRBV9 and TRBJ1-3): DSGVTQTPKHLITATGQRVTLRCSPRSGDLSVYWYQQSLDQGLQFLIQYYNGEERAKGNILERFSAQQFPDLHSELNLSSLELGDSALYFCASSVEAATVGNTIYFGEGSWLTVV.

The chain uses TRBV21-1 and TRBJ1-5; TRBD1, as called in the table, went unchecked against the DNA. TRBV21-1 is reported as a pseudogene. CDR3 size: 16 residues. The CDR3 loop reads CASSHAGDRENQPQHF. As DNA, the CDR3 is TGTGCCAGCAGTCACGCGGGCGACAGGGAAAATCAGCCCCAGCATTTT.

J is TRBJ1-5 and V is TRBV2; TRBD1 matches 7 bases. In germline, CDR1 is SNHLY, CDR2 FYNNEI. The CDR3 loop spans 15 amino acids. The V gene end was trimmed by 4 bases and the J gene end by 2 bases; junction bases not matched to a gene: 5. The CDR3 DNA is TGTGCCAGCAGTGCCAGACAGGGCGGCAATCAGCCCCAGCATTTT. This sequence encodes CASSARQGGNQPQHF. Looking up the rest from reference TRBV2 and TRBJ1-5 gives the full variable domain: EPEVTQTPSHQVTQMGQEVILRCVPISNHLYFYWYRQILGQKVEFLVSFYNNEISEKSEIFDDQFSVERPDGSNFTLKIRSTKLEDSAMYFCASSARQGGNQPQHFGDGTRLSIL.

This clone was observed once. The chain recombines TRBV5-4 with TRBJ2-3; TRBD2 matches 12 bases. CDR1 and CDR2 from the germline V gene are SGHNT and YYREEE (reference sequence). The CDR3 loop spans 20 amino acids. J was trimmed by 0 bases and V by 5 bases; bases with no gene match: 16. CDR3 in amino acids: CASSSSRGLAGAASTDTQYF. CDR3 nucleotide sequence: TGTGCCAGCAGTTCAAGTCGGGGACTAGCGGGTGCAGCTAGCACAGATACGCAGTATTTT.

J is TRBJ2-2 and V is TRBV19, with D unclear. Trimming pared 3 bases from V and 4 bases from J, leaving 9 bases between. Germline CDR1 LNHDA, CDR2 SQIVND (reference sequence). The length of the CDR3 is 14 residues. In DNA form, the CDR3 reads TGTGCCAGTAGTATTAGGACCCCCACCGGGGAGCTGTTTTTT. The encoded protein is CASSIRTPTGELFF.

This clone was found once. V usage is TRBV9 and J usage is TRBJ1-3; the D gene is possibly TRBD1 (5 bases). Germline lookup yields CDR1 SGDLS and CDR2 YYNGEE. The CDR3 extends over 16 amino acids. Trimming removed 0 bases from V and 6 bases from J, with 16 bases in between. This CDR3 is CASSVEGPGLPNTIYF. Here the CDR3 DNA reads TGTGCCAGCAGCGTAGAAGGTCCAGGGCTACCAAACACCATATATTTT.

The chain links TRBV4-2 to TRBJ2-2; D remains ambiguous. Germline V gene sequence: CDR1 LGHNA, CDR2 YNFKEQ. This CDR3 contains 14 residues. V lost 0 bases and J lost 10, with 12 bases in between. CDR3 nucleotides: TGTGCCAGCAGCCAAGACTATGTGGGTCCGGAGCTGTTTTTT. Its protein product is CASSQDYVGPELFF.

The chain employs TRBV27 and TRBJ1-4, with a weak D call TRBD1 (6 bases). Germline V gene lookup returns CDR1 MNHEY and CDR2 SMNVEV (reference sequence). V was clipped by 2 bases and J by 13 bases, with 14 bases between them. This CDR3 is built from 13 residues. The chain's CDR3 is CASSLDRTGGLFF. CDR3 nucleotide sequence: TGTGCCAGCAGTTTAGACAGGACGGGTGGACTGTTTTTT.

The rearrangement uses TRBV23-1 and TRBJ2-7, with 9 bases lining up with TRBD1. TRBV23-1 is an ORF, and what it does is uncertain. V was clipped by 2 bases and J by 5 bases; unmatched bases: 7. The CDR3 length is 15 residues. CDR3 amino acids: CASSQRDRVPHEQYF. CDR3 nucleotide sequence: TGCGCCAGCAGTCAAAGGGACAGGGTGCCTCACGAGCAGTACTTC.

As to this clone: Other DNA sequences of this sample code for an identical CDR3. This chain uses TRBV5-1 with TRBJ1-4; 7 positions match TRBD1. CDR3 length: 14 residues. The germline V gene has CDR1 SGHRS and CDR2 YFSETQ. V dropped 0 bases and J dropped 5; count of bases not matched to a gene: 1. In nucleotides, the CDR3 is TGCGCCAGCAGCTTGGGACAGGGAAATGAAAAACTGTTTTTT. It codes for CASSLGQGNEKLFF.

The gene calls are TRBV5-6 and TRBJ2-4; no definite D call. The CDR3 is 13 amino acids. Per germline, CDR1 SGHDT and CDR2 YYEEEE. V shed 1 base and J shed 6 bases, with 8 bases lying between them. The CDR3 sequence is CASSLKMRNIQYF. The CDR3 bases are TGTGCCAGCAGCTTGAAAATGCGAAACATTCAGTACTTC.

The genes are TRBV6-5 and TRBJ2-7, with D perhaps assigned TRBD1 or TRBD2 (6 bases each). Per germline, CDR1 MNHEY and CDR2 SVGAGI. CDR3 length: 12 residues. Trimming removed 6 bases at V and 11 bases at J, with 17 bases between. Here the CDR3 reads CASSPSRRGEYF. CDR3 DNA sequence: TGTGCCAGCAGCCCCTCAAGGAGGGGGGAGTACTTC.

This sequence joins TRBV29-1 and TRBJ2-6, with D possibly TRBD1 on 6 matching bases. The V and J ends lost 6 bases and 2 bases respectively, with 11 bases between them. The CDR3 sequence is 14 residues long. CDR1 is SQVTM and CDR2 is ANQGSEA in the germline V gene. The CDR3 DNA reads TGCAGCGTCAAAAACAGGGCTGGGGCCAACGTCCTGACTTTC. Protein: CSVKNRAGANVLTF.

This clone was seen a few times. V and J are TRBV9 and TRBJ1-1; 8 bases match TRBD1. The CDR3 is made up of 16 amino acids. Germline V gene data show CDR1 as SGDLS and CDR2 as YYNGEE. V gave up 0 bases and J gave up 0 bases; unmatched junction bases: 4. Here the CDR3 reads CASSVGEGQVNTEAFF. The CDR3, as DNA: TGTGCCAGCAGCGTAGGGGAGGGACAGGTGAACACTGAAGCTTTCTTT.

This chain uses TRBV5-1 with TRBJ1-6; TRBD1 might be the D (5 bases). CDR1 is SGHRS and CDR2 is YFSETQ in the germline V gene. The CDR3 loop spans 13 amino acids. Trimming took off 5 bases at V and 6 bases at J, with 9 bases between the two ends. The CDR3 sequence is CASRHDSNSPLHF. CDR3 DNA sequence: TGCGCCAGCAGGCACGACAGTAATTCACCCCTCCACTTT.